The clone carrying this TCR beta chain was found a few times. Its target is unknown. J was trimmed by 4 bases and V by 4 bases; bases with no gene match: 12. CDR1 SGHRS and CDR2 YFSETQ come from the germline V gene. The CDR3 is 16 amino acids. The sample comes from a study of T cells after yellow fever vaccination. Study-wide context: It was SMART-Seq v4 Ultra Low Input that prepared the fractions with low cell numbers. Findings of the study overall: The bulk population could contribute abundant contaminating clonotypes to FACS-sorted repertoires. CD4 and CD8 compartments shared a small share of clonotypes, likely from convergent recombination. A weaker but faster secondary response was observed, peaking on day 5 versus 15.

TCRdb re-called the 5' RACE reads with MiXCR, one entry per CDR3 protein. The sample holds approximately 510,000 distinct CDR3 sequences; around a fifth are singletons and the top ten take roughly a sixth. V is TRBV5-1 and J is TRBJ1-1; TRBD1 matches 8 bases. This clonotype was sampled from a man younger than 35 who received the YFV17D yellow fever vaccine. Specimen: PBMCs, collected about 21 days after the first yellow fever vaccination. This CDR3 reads CASSRMGGQGSTEAFF. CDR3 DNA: TGCGCCAGCAGCCGAATGGGCGGACAGGGAAGCACTGAAGCTTTCTTT.